This T cell receptor (beta chain) stems from a study of CD8+ T cells in alopecia areata. The authors extracted RNA and reverse transcribed it into cDNA as the sequencing template. Libraries were prepared by immunoSEQ multiplex PCR; TCRdb keeps only in-frame clonotypes and omits some of them. In the table there are 200,000 to 250,000 clones, 50% to 60% of which are singletons. The CDR3 loop spans 14 amino acids. Germline CDR1 is SGHRS and CDR2 is YFSETQ. The V and J ends lost 5 bases and 7 bases respectively, with 13 bases between them. V and J are TRBV5-1 and TRBJ1-6, with a weak D call TRBD1 (6 bases). This sequence originates from a human donor with alopecia areata. The sample here was CD4+ T cells sorted from blood, taken at week 0. The CDR3 DNA is TGCGCCAGCAGGCCAGGACAGACGAATTCACCCCTCCACTTT. Its translation: CASRPGQTNSPLHF.